This T cell receptor (beta chain) was retrieved from a study of human T cells and chemical hapten exposure. Study information: All patients underwent weekly scalp dosing with diphenylcyclopropenone for the full roughly 25-week study. Study-level results: Patch test score showed a positive correlation with PT1 expanded TCR counts.

This clonotype was counted between two and nine times. The antigen is not known. Attachment of unique molecular identifiers to individual cDNA molecules was performed in the library. Each CDR3 protein gets one entry after TCRdb re-called the RACE reads with MiXCR. The repertoire holds a few hundred thousand distinct CDR3 sequences, with around 5.5% as singletons. The germline V gene encodes CDR1 SQVTM and CDR2 ANQGSEA. V lost 0 bases and J lost 0, with 10 bases in between. The CDR3 totals 15 residues. Time point noted: pre-sensitization, week 0. The treatment: therapeutic diphenylcyclopropenone sensitization with weekly scalp DPC.

The source was whole blood, collected in connection with sensitization to the hapten diphenylcyclopropenone (DPC). The TCR originated in a young woman with alopecia areata. Some clones in this sample may be carry-over from other donors' samples. The chain has TRBV29-1 and TRBJ2-3; no clear D. CDR3 bases: TGCAGCGTTGAAGAGTCACAGTCTAGCACAGATACGCAGTATTTT. It codes for CSVEESQSSTDTQYF.